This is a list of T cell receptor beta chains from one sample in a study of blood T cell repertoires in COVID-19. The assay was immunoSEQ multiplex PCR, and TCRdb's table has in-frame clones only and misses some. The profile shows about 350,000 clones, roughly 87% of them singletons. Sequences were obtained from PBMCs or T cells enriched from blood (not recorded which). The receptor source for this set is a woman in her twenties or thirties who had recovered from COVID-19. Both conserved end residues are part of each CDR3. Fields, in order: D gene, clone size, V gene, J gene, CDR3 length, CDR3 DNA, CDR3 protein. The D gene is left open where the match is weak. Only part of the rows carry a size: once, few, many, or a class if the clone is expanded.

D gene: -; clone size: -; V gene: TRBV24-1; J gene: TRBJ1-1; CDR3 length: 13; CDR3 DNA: TGTGCCACCAGTGACTGGGACAACCGGCGGGCTTTCTTT; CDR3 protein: CATSDWDNRRAFF
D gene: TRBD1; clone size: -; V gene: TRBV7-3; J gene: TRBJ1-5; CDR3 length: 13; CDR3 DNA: TGTGCCAGCAGCCAGGGGGCGAATCAGCCCCAGCATTTT; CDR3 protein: CASSQGANQPQHF
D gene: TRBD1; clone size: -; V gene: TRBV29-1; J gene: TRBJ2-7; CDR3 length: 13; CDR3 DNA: TGCAGCGTCGCCCAGGACAGGGAGGACGAGCAGTACTTC; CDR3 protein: CSVAQDREDEQYF
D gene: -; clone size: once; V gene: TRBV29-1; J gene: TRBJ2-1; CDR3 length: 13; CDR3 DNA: TGCAGCGCTAGCGTGGGGGGTGACAATGAGCAGTTCTTC; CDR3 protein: CSASVGGDNEQFF
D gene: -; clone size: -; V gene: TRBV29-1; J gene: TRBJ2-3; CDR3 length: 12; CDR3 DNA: TGCAGCGTCAGGGCCAGCACAGATACGCAGTATTTT; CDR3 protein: CSVRASTDTQYF
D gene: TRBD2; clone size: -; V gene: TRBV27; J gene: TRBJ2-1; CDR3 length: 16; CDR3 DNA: TGTGCCAGCAGTTTTGGCTCTGCGGGGGGGCCCGGTGAGCAGTTCTTC; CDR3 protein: CASSFGSAGGPGEQFF
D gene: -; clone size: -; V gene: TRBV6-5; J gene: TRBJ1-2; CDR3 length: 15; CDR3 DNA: TGTGCCAGCAGTTACTCGGGTCGAGGTCCCTATGGCTACACCTTC; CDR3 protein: CASSYSGRGPYGYTF
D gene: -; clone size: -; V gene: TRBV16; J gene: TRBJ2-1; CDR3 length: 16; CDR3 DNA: TGTGCCAGCAGCCAACAATCGGTCTCCCTTTACAATGAGCAGTTCTTC; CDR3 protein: CASSQQSVSLYNEQFF
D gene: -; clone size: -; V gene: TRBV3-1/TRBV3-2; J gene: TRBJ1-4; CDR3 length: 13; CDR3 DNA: TGTGCCAGCACCCAGGACGGAGGTGAAAAACTGTTTTTT; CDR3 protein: CASTQDGGEKLFF
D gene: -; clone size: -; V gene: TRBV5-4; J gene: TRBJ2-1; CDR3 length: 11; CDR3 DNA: TGTGCCAGCAGCCTAAACAATGAGCAGTTCTTC; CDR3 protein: CASSLNNEQFF
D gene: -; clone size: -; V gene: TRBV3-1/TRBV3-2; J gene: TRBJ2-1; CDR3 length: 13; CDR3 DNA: TGTGCCAGCAGCCAAGCGGGTAACAATGAGCAGTTCTTC; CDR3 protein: CASSQAGNNEQFF
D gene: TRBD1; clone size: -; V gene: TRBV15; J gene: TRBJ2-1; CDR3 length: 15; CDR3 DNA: TGTGCCACCAGCAGCCCCGCGACAGGGTGGAATGAGCAGTTCTTC; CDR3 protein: CATSSPATGWNEQFF
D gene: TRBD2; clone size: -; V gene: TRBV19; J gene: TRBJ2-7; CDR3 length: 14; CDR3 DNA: TGTGCCAGTAGTCCAAGCGGGAGTTCCTACGAGCAGTACTTC; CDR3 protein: CASSPSGSSYEQYF
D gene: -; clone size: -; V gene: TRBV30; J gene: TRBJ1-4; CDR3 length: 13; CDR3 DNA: TGTGCCTGGAGTGGGTGGGGGGGTGAAAAACTGTTTTTT; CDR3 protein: CAWSGWGGEKLFF
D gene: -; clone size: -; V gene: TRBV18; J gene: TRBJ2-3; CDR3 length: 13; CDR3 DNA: TGTGCCAGCTCACCGGAGGGAACAGATACGCAGTATTTT; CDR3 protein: CASSPEGTDTQYF
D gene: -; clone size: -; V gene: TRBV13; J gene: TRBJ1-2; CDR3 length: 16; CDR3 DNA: TGTGCCAGCAGCCGTGGGGGCCAATACCTTAACTATGGCTACACCTTC; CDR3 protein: CASSRGGQYLNYGYTF
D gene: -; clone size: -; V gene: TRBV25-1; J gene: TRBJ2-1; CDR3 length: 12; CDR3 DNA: TGTGCCAGCAGGGTCGGGAGCTATGAGCAGTTCTTC; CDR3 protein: CASRVGSYEQFF
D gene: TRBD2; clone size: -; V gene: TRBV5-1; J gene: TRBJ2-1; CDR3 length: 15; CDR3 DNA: TGCGCCAGCAGCTTGACTAGCGGGAGCTACAATGAGCAGTTCTTC; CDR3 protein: CASSLTSGSYNEQFF
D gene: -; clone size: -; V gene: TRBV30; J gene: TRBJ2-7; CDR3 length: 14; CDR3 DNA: TGTGCCTGGAGTGTTGGAGGGATTCTCTACGAGCAGTACTTC; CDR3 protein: CAWSVGGILYEQYF
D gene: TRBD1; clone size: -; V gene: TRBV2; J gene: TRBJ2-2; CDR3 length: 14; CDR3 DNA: TGTGCCAGCAGGGGGACAGAAGACACCGGGGAGCTGTTTTTT; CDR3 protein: CASRGTEDTGELFF
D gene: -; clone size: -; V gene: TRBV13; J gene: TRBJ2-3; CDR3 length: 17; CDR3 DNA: TGTGCCAGCAGCTTGAATTCGGCCGGAGGAGACACAGATACGCAGTATTTT; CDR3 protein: CASSLNSAGGDTDTQYF
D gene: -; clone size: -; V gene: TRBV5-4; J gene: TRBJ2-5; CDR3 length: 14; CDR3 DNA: TGTGCCAGCAGCTCTCGAGGACTCCAAGAGACCCAGTACTTC; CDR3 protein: CASSSRGLQETQYF
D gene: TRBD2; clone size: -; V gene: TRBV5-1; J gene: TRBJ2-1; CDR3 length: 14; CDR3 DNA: TGCGCCAGCAGCTTCCTAGCGGGGGACAATGAGCAGTTCTTC; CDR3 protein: CASSFLAGDNEQFF
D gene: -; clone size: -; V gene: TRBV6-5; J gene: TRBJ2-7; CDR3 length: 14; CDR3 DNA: TGTGCCAGCAGTTACTCGTCTACGTCCTCCGAGCAGTACTTC; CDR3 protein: CASSYSSTSSEQYF
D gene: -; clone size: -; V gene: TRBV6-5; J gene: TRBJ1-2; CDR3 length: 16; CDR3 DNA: TGTGCCAGCAGTTACGGAAGTGTTTCTGGGGCCTATGGCTACACCTTC; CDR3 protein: CASSYGSVSGAYGYTF
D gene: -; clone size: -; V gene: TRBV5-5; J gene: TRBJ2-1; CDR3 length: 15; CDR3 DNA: TGTGCCAGCAGCTCAGGCCTGCCCGATTACAATGAGCAGTTCTTC; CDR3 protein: CASSSGLPDYNEQFF
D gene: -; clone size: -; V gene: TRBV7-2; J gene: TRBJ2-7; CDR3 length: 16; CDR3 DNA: TGTGCCAGCAGCTCCCTAGAGGCTAGATTCTACTACGAGCAGTACTTC; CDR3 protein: CASSSLEARFYYEQYF
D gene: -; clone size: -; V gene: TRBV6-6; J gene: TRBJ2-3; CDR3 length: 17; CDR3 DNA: TGTGCCAGCAGTCCATTACTAGGTGGATTTTTGGCAGATACGCAGTATTTT; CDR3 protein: CASSPLLGGFLADTQYF
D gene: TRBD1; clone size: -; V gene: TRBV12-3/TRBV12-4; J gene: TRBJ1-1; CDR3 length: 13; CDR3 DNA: TGTGCCAGCAGGCCGGGACAGGGGGCTGAAGCTTTCTTT; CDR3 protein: CASRPGQGAEAFF
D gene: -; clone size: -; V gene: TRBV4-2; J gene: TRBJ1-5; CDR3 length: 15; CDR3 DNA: TGTGCCAGCAGCCAAGAGGGCGGGGTGAATCAGCCCCAGCATTTT; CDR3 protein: CASSQEGGVNQPQHF
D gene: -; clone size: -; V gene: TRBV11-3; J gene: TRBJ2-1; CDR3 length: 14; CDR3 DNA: TGTGCCAGCAGCTTCTCAGGGATCTACAATGAGCAGTTCTTC; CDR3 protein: CASSFSGIYNEQFF
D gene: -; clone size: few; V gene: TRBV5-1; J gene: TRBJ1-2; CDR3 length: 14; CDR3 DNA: TGCGCCAGCAGCACGAGGGCAGGAAACTATGGCTACACCTTC; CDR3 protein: CASSTRAGNYGYTF
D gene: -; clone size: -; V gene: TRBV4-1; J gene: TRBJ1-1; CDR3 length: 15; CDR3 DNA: TGCGCCAGCAGCCCTCTATCACAGGGGAACACTGAAGCTTTCTTT; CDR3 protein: CASSPLSQGNTEAFF
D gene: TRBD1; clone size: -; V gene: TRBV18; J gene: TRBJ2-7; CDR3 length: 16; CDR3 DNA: TGTGCCAGCTCCGGGACAGTCTCCCAGAGCTCCTACGAGCAGTACTTC; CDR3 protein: CASSGTVSQSSYEQYF
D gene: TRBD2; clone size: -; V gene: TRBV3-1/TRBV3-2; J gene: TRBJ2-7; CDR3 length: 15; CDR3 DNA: TGTGCCAGCAGCCAAGCCCCTAGCGGGCACTACGAGCAGTACTTC; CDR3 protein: CASSQAPSGHYEQYF
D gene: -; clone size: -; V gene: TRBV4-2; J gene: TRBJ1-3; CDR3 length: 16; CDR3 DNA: TGTGCCAGCAGCCAAGTCCAGGTGGCTTCTGGAAACACCATATATTTT; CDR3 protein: CASSQVQVASGNTIYF
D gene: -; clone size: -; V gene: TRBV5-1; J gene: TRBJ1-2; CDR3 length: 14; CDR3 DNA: TGCGCCAGCAGCTTCGGGGAGATTAACTATGGCTACACCTTC; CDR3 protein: CASSFGEINYGYTF
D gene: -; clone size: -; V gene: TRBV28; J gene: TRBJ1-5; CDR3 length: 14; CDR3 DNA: TGTGCCAGCAGTTCGGGGGTTAGCAATCAGCCCCAGCATTTT; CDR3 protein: CASSSGVSNQPQHF
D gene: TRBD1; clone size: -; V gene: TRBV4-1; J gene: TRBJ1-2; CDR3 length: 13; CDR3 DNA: TGCGCCAGCAGTCAAGGACAGGGCAATGGCTACACCTTC; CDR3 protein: CASSQGQGNGYTF
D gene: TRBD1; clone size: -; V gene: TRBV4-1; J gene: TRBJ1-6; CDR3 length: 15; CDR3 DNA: TGCGCCAGCAGCCAAGATCTGCAGGGGGCACAACCCCTCCACTTT; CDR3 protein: CASSQDLQGAQPLHF
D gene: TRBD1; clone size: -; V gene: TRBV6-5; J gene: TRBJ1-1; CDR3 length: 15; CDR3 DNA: TGTGCCAGCAGTTATTCGGGACCGGGACAGCCTGAAGCTTTCTTT; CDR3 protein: CASSYSGPGQPEAFF
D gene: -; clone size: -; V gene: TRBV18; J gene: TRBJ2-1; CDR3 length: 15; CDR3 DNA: TGTGCCAGCTCCCCTGTAGGGAGCTCCTACAATGAGCAGTTCTTC; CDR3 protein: CASSPVGSSYNEQFF
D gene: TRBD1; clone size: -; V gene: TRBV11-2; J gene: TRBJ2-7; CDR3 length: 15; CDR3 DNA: TGTGCCAGCAGCTTAGCCGGACAGGGGACCTACGAGCAGTACTTC; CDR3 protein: CASSLAGQGTYEQYF
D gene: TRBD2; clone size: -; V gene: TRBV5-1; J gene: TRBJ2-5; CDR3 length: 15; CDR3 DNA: TGCGCCAGCAGCGTCGGGACTAGCGGGCAAGAGACCCAGTACTTC; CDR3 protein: CASSVGTSGQETQYF
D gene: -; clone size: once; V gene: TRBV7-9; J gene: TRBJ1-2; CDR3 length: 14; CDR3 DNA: TGTGCCAGCAGCTTAACGGTGCAGGGTGCGGGCTACACCTTC; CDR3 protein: CASSLTVQGAGYTF
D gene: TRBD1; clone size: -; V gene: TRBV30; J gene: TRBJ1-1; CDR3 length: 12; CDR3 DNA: TGTGCCTGGACCCTGGGGACAGTTGAAGCTTTCTTT; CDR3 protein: CAWTLGTVEAFF
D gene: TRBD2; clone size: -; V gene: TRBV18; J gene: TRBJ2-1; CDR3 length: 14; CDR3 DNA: TGTGCCAGCTCGTCGGGACTAGCCCACAATGAGCAGTTCTTC; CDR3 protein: CASSSGLAHNEQFF
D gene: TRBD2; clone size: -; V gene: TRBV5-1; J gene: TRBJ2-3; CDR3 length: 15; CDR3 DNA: TGCGCCAGCAGTTACGGACTAGCGGACACAGATACGCAGTATTTT; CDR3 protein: CASSYGLADTDTQYF
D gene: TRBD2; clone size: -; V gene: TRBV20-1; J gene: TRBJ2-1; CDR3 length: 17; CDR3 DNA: TGCAGTGCTAGTCTATTCGAGACCGGGACTAGGAACAATGAGCAGTTCTTC; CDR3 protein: CSASLFETGTRNNEQFF
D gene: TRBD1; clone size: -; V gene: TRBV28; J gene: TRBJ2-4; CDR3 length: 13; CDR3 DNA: TGTGCCAGCAGCTTCTCAGACAGGGCCATTCAGTACTTC; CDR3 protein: CASSFSDRAIQYF